A selection of T cell receptor beta chains follows, all from one sample in a study of T cell repertoires in cytomegalovirus infection. TCRdb reprocessed the reads via MiXCR and lists one record per CDR3 protein. The sample has 550,000 to 850,000 distinct CDR3 sequences; around 35% are singletons. No antigen has been identified for these receptors. The sample was cultured PBMCs, taken from culture after CMV antigen stimulation. The receptor set was obtained from a human donor in good health (CMV status not recorded). Some clones in this sample may be carry-over from other donors' samples. Each CDR3 is given with its conserved first and last residue. The order of the fields is D gene, V gene, J gene, clone size, CDR3 DNA, CDR3 protein. A D gene is named only where the DNA matches it firmly. Some rows have no size entry. The others give once, few or many, or a class for an expanded clone.

D gene: TRBD2
V gene: TRBV4-1
J gene: TRBJ2-3
clone size: few
CDR3 DNA: TGCGCCAGCAGCCAGCGAGCGGGGGGTAGAACAGATACGCAGTATTTT
CDR3 protein: CASSQRAGGRTDTQYF

D gene: NA
V gene: TRBV28
J gene: TRBJ1-4
clone size: many
CDR3 DNA: TGTGCCAGCAGCTTTCGTGCAACTAATGAAAAACTGTTTTTT
CDR3 protein: CASSFRATNEKLFF

D gene: NA
V gene: TRBV5-6
J gene: TRBJ1-1
clone size: NA
CDR3 DNA: TGTGCCAGCAGCTTTCTTTTGAACAAGAACACTGAAGCTTTCTTT
CDR3 protein: CASSFLLNKNTEAFF

D gene: NA
V gene: TRBV20-1
J gene: TRBJ1-1
clone size: once
CDR3 DNA: TGCAGTGCTAAACGGGGGGGCGCAGGCACTGAAGCTTTCTTT
CDR3 protein: CSAKRGGAGTEAFF

D gene: TRBD2
V gene: TRBV4-1
J gene: TRBJ2-5
clone size: NA
CDR3 DNA: TGCGCCAGCAGCCAAGCCTCTAGCGGGTTGGAGACCCAGTACTTC
CDR3 protein: CASSQASSGLETQYF

D gene: TRBD2
V gene: TRBV7-2
J gene: TRBJ2-4
clone size: NA
CDR3 DNA: TGTGCCAGCAGCCCCGGACTAGCGGAAAACATTCAGTACTTC
CDR3 protein: CASSPGLAENIQYF

D gene: NA
V gene: TRBV7-2
J gene: TRBJ1-2
clone size: few
CDR3 DNA: TGTGCCAGCAGCTTAGCTGGCAGAGCTAACTATGGCTACACCTTC
CDR3 protein: CASSLAGRANYGYTF

D gene: TRBD1
V gene: TRBV28
J gene: TRBJ2-7
clone size: NA
CDR3 DNA: TGTGCCAGCAGCTACCGGGACAGGGGAAAATCCTACGAGCAGTACTTC
CDR3 protein: CASSYRDRGKSYEQYF

D gene: TRBD2
V gene: TRBV7-9
J gene: TRBJ2-3
clone size: NA
CDR3 DNA: TGTGCCAGCAGCTTTAGCGGGGACTACACAGATACGCAGTATTTT
CDR3 protein: CASSFSGDYTDTQYF

D gene: NA
V gene: TRBV20-1
J gene: TRBJ2-1
clone size: NA
CDR3 DNA: TGCAGTTCACTCTTGAGCTCCTACAATGAGCAGTTCTTC
CDR3 protein: CSSLLSSYNEQFF

D gene: NA
V gene: TRBV12-3/TRBV12-4
J gene: TRBJ2-2
clone size: few
CDR3 DNA: TGTGCCAGCCAAGGGCGGGGTTACACCGGGGAGCTGTTTTTT
CDR3 protein: CASQGRGYTGELFF

D gene: TRBD2
V gene: TRBV18
J gene: TRBJ2-1
clone size: NA
CDR3 DNA: TGTGCCAGCTCACCAGCGGGAGGGCCTGACAATGAGCAGTTCTTC
CDR3 protein: CASSPAGGPDNEQFF

D gene: NA
V gene: TRBV7-6
J gene: TRBJ1-4
clone size: NA
CDR3 DNA: TGTGCCAGTTTGGGGTTTGGGGCGAAAAAACTGTTTTTT
CDR3 protein: CASLGFGAKKLFF

D gene: TRBD2
V gene: TRBV12-3/TRBV12-4
J gene: TRBJ2-3
clone size: NA
CDR3 DNA: TGTGCCAGCAGTGCCCGGACTAGCGGGGGCACAGATACGCAGTATTTT
CDR3 protein: CASSARTSGGTDTQYF

D gene: NA
V gene: TRBV7-6
J gene: TRBJ1-3
clone size: NA
CDR3 DNA: TGTGCCAGCAGCACGACTCGACAGGCATCGTTTGGGGACACCATATATTTT
CDR3 protein: CASSTTRQASFGDTIYF

D gene: TRBD2
V gene: TRBV20-1
J gene: TRBJ2-1
clone size: NA
CDR3 DNA: TGCAGTGCTCTTAGCGGGAGGGAGGGCAATGAGCAGTTCTTC
CDR3 protein: CSALSGREGNEQFF

D gene: TRBD1
V gene: TRBV7-2
J gene: TRBJ1-1
clone size: many
CDR3 DNA: TGTGCCAGCAGCTGGACAGGGGAAGCTTTCTTT
CDR3 protein: CASSWTGEAFF

D gene: NA
V gene: TRBV6-6
J gene: TRBJ2-7
clone size: NA
CDR3 DNA: TGTGCCAGCAGTTACGGAAGGGGGGATTACGAGCAGTACTTC
CDR3 protein: CASSYGRGDYEQYF

D gene: TRBD1
V gene: TRBV20-1
J gene: TRBJ2-6
clone size: NA
CDR3 DNA: TGCAGTGCTAGAGATCTAGGGACAGAGGAACCTGGGGCCAACGTCCTGACTTTC
CDR3 protein: CSARDLGTEEPGANVLTF

D gene: NA
V gene: TRBV5-6
J gene: TRBJ1-6
clone size: NA
CDR3 DNA: TGTGCCAGCAGCTTGGCCGGACGGTATAATTCACCCCTCCACTTT
CDR3 protein: CASSLAGRYNSPLHF

D gene: TRBD2
V gene: TRBV20-1
J gene: TRBJ2-3
clone size: NA
CDR3 DNA: TGCAGTGCTAGAGATAGCGGGCCAGATACGCAGTATTTT
CDR3 protein: CSARDSGPDTQYF

D gene: NA
V gene: TRBV12-3/TRBV12-4
J gene: TRBJ1-4
clone size: few
CDR3 DNA: TGTGCCAGCGGAGGAAGTAATGAAAAACTGTTTTTT
CDR3 protein: CASGGSNEKLFF

D gene: NA
V gene: TRBV2
J gene: TRBJ1-5
clone size: few
CDR3 DNA: TGTGCCAGCAGTGTTTCCTCCCAGGCGTCCCAGCATTTT
CDR3 protein: CASSVSSQASQHF

D gene: NA
V gene: TRBV10-3
J gene: TRBJ1-6
clone size: NA
CDR3 DNA: TGTGCCATCAGTGAGTCGGCATCTCCGGTGTTTCCCCTCCACTTT
CDR3 protein: CAISESASPVFPLHF

D gene: NA
V gene: TRBV30
J gene: TRBJ2-7
clone size: NA
CDR3 DNA: TGTGCCTGGACCCCCTTCTGGGGTGGGGTCGAGCAGTACTTC
CDR3 protein: CAWTPFWGGVEQYF